Below are 11 T cell receptor beta chains sequenced from a single sample in a study of chemoradiotherapy in HPV16-positive cancers. The repertoire was sequenced with immunoSEQ multiplex PCR; TCRdb's copy has only in-frame clones and lacks some. The data show about 10,000 clones, with roughly 83% seen just once and about 2.4% held by the top ten. The sequencing here drew on blood, taken from a patient who underwent chemoradiotherapy. These receptors were collected from a human donor with HPV-associated anogenital cancer.

This chain joins TRBV5-6 and TRBJ1-4; TRBD1 matches at 11 bases. CDR1 and CDR2 from the germline V gene are SGHDT and YYEEEE. V shed 3 bases and J 8 bases; nucleotides not matched to a gene: 6. The CDR3 extends over 15 amino acids. The CDR3 nucleotides are TGTGCCAGCAGCTACCCGGGACAGGGGGGAGAAAAACTGTTTTTT. Its protein is CASSYPGQGGEKLFF.

The chain recombines TRBV5-1 with TRBJ1-1; D gene unclear. The CDR3 contains 14 residues. The germline V and J ends were trimmed by 0 bases and 0 bases, with 6 bases remaining between them. CDR1 SGHRS and CDR2 YFSETQ come from the germline V gene. CDR3 loop: CASSLDPVNTEAFF. CDR3 in DNA: TGCGCCAGCAGCTTGGATCCCGTGAACACTGAAGCTTTCTTT.

The genes are TRBV5-3 and TRBJ1-5; D is undetermined. TRBV5-3 is an ORF for which the function is uncertain. The CDR3 consists of 18 residues. The V and J ends lost 0 bases and 3 bases respectively, with 19 bases between them. This CDR3 is CARSLGPGSVGYNQPQHF. CDR3 DNA sequence: TGTGCCAGAAGCTTGGGCCCAGGTTCGGTGGGGTACAATCAGCCCCAGCATTTT.

The J gene is TRBJ1-6, the V gene TRBV11-3; perhaps TRBD1 as D (5 bases). This CDR3 has 13 amino acids. Trimming removed 4 bases from V and 10 bases from J, with 11 bases in between. The germline gives CDR1 SGHNT, CDR2 YENEEA. The CDR3 reads CASSYGARSPLHF. The DNA for the CDR3 is TGTGCCAGCAGCTACGGGGCGCGGTCACCCCTCCACTTT. Complete variable domain (other parts from reference TRBV11-3 and TRBJ1-6): EAGVVQSPRYKIIEKKQPVAFWCNPISGHNTLYWYLQNLGQGPELLIRYENEEAVDDSQLPKDRFSAERLKGVDSTLKIQPAELGDSAVYLCASSYGARSPLHFGNGTRLTVT.

The chain is built from TRBV5-1 and TRBJ2-1, with 14 bases matching TRBD2. Germline CDR1 is SGHRS and CDR2 is YFSETQ. V was pared by 2 bases and J by 6 bases, with 4 bases of the junction left unmatched. There are 16 residues in the CDR3. The CDR3 region has the DNA TGCGCCAGCAGCTTTGAGGGACTAGCGGGGGCCAATGAGCAGTTCTTC. Translated: CASSFEGLAGANEQFF.

The chain links TRBV5-6 to TRBJ2-5; 7 bases fit TRBD1. The CDR3 has 13 amino acids. Germline trimming cut 4 bases from V and 5 bases from J; bases unmatched to any gene: 5. Germline CDR1 reads SGHDT; CDR2 reads YYEEEE. CDR3 sequence (DNA): TGTGCCAGCAGCCTGGGACAGTTGGAGACCCAGTACTTC. Its translation is CASSLGQLETQYF. Complete variable domain (other parts from reference TRBV5-6 and TRBJ2-5): DAGVTQSPTHLIKTRGQQVTLRCSPKSGHDTVSWYQQALGQGPQFIFQYYEEEERQRGNFPDRFSGHQFPNYSSELNVNALLLGDSALYLCASSLGQLETQYFGPGTRLLVL.

This chain joins TRBV30 and TRBJ1-6; no clear D gene. Trimming pared 8 bases from V and 9 bases from J, leaving 14 bases between. The CDR3 is 12 residues long. The germline V gene has CDR1 GTSNPN and CDR2 SVGIG (reference sequence). The CDR3, as DNA: TGTGCCCGCGAGAGCGGTGGTTCACCCCTCCACTTT. Translated: CARESGGSPLHF.

CDR3 in amino acids: CASISYRGYYNEQFF. For the CDR3, the DNA is TGTGCCAGCATATCATACAGGGGATACTACAATGAGCAGTTCTTC. This chain uses TRBV6-1 with TRBJ2-1; 7 bases line up with TRBD1. Germline loops: CDR1 MNHNS, CDR2 SASEGT. This CDR3 is built from 15 residues. After removal of 7 bases from V and 3 bases from J, the junction contained 9 bases not matched to a gene.

The chain joins TRBV10-3 to TRBJ2-1, with 7 bases matching TRBD2. Per the germline V gene, CDR1 is ENHRY and CDR2 is SYGVKD. V dropped 4 bases and J dropped 8; count of bases not matched to a gene: 11. This CDR3 is 15 amino acids long. The CDR3 here is CAISAERGSRYEQFF. The CDR3 DNA is TGTGCCATCAGTGCGGAGCGGGGATCAAGGTATGAGCAGTTCTTC.

The rearrangement links TRBV6-5 to TRBJ2-4, with D perhaps matching TRBD1 (6 bases). Looked up from germline, CDR1 is MNHEY and CDR2 is SVGAGI. This CDR3 is built from 14 residues. V gave up 7 bases and J gave up 2 bases, with 12 bases separating them. CDR3 in amino acids: CASTKGGTKNIQYF. The CDR3 DNA follows: TGTGCCAGCACTAAAGGGGGTACCAAAAACATTCAGTACTTC.

This rearrangement joins TRBV5-1 to TRBJ2-5; D assignment may be TRBD1 or TRBD2 (5 bases each). The CDR3 spans 14 residues. CDR1 and CDR2 (germline): SGHRS, YFSETQ. Trimming took off 3 bases at V and 5 bases at J, with 14 bases between the two ends. DNA for the CDR3: TGCGCCAGCAGCTGGGGGACCCCCGGCGAGACCCAGTACTTC. Its translation: CASSWGTPGETQYF.